These 32 T cell receptor beta chains were sequenced from one sample in a study of PD-1 blockade in classical Hodgkin lymphoma. Clones were sequenced by immunoSEQ multiplex PCR, and TCRdb holds only the in-frame ones, with some missing. The repertoire holds about 40,000 clones, with over 60% as singletons. Each patient relapsed following autologous stem cell transplantation, and prior brentuximab vedotin exposure differed. This specimen was peripheral blood mononuclear cells (PBMCs), taken at baseline. The receptors derive from a human donor with classical Hodgkin lymphoma.

The genes are TRBV7-2 and TRBJ1-2; D call uncertain. Between the trimmed V and J ends, which lost 3 bases and 5 bases, there was a span of 7 bases. Germline lookup yields CDR1 SGHTA and CDR2 FQGNSA. This CDR3 region has 12 residues. CDR3 coding DNA: TGTGCCAGCAGCTTTGCGGGGTATGGCTACACCTTC. Amino acid sequence: CASSFAGYGYTF.

The chain joins TRBV6-1 to TRBJ2-1; TRBD1 aligns across 7 bases. Germline loops: CDR1 MNHNS, CDR2 SASEGT. V dropped 6 bases and J dropped 4; count of bases not matched to a gene: 9. The length of the CDR3 is 15 residues. The CDR3 loop is CASSRFGTAYNEQFF. The DNA for the CDR3 is TGTGCCAGCAGCCGTTTTGGGACAGCTTACAATGAGCAGTTCTTC.

This clone was recorded many times. The chain uses TRBV27 and TRBJ2-1; TRBD2 matches at 8 bases. This CDR3 has 14 residues. Germline CDR1 MNHEY, CDR2 SMNVEV (reference sequence). With 2 bases clipped from V and 6 bases from J, the junction kept 3 bases outside the gene matches. The CDR3 is CASSLGTSGNEQFF. The DNA of the CDR3 is TGTGCCAGCAGTTTAGGGACTAGTGGCAATGAGCAGTTCTTC.

The chain joins TRBV28 to TRBJ1-1; TRBD1 matches at 7 bases. Germline V gene data show CDR1 as MDHEN and CDR2 as SYDVKM. There are 16 residues in the CDR3. Trimming took 4 bases from V and 2 from J; bases not matched to a gene: 10. The CDR3 spells CASSSIDRDDNTEAFF. The CDR3 DNA is TGTGCCAGCAGTTCAATTGACAGGGATGATAACACTGAAGCTTTCTTT.

In its sample, this clone ranks as medium-sized. V usage is TRBV6-1 and J usage is TRBJ1-1; the D gene is possibly TRBD1 (5 bases). The germline V and J ends were trimmed by 1 base and 4 bases, with 13 bases remaining between them. Germline assignment: CDR1 MNHNS and CDR2 SASEGT. The length of the CDR3 is 15 residues. CDR3 region: CASSEGPRGPTEAFF. The CDR3 bases are TGTGCCAGCAGTGAAGGTCCTAGGGGACCCACTGAAGCTTTCTTT.

This chain connects TRBV5-8 to TRBJ2-2; D remains ambiguous. The germline V and J ends were trimmed by 4 bases and 5 bases, with 15 bases remaining between them. Germline V gene data show CDR1 as SGHTS and CDR2 as YDEGEE. The CDR3 consists of 15 residues. This CDR3 reads CASSRFARYTGELFF. The CDR3 bases are TGTGCCAGCAGCCGTTTTGCGAGGTATACCGGGGAGCTGTTTTTT.

This chain connects TRBV21-1 to TRBJ2-7; TRBD1, the D gene given by the table, was not confirmed from the DNA. TRBV21-1 counts as a pseudogene. The CDR3 is 15 residues long. The CDR3 DNA reads TGTGCCAGCAGCAGGCCGGGACAGGGGACCTACGAGCAGTACTTC. It yields the protein CASSRPGQGTYEQYF.

The rearrangement uses TRBV16 and TRBJ2-1; 8 bases map to TRBD2. CDR1 is KGHSY and CDR2 is FQNENV in the germline V gene. This CDR3 has 19 amino acids. V lost 2 bases to trimming and J lost 3 bases; unmatched junction nucleotides: 15. The CDR3 DNA reads TGTGCCAGCAGCCAAAAAGGCTCTAGAGGACTAGCAGACTACAATGAGCAGTTCTTC. Translating gives CASSQKGSRGLADYNEQFF. Variable domain in full (rest from reference TRBV16 and TRBJ2-1): GEEVAQTPKHLVRGEGQKAKLYCAPIKGHSYVFWYQQVLKNEFKFLISFQNENVFDETGMPKERFSAKCLPNSPCSLEIQATKLEDSAVYFCASSQKGSRGLADYNEQFFGPGTRLTVL.

V and J are TRBV6-5 and TRBJ1-1; no clear D gene. Germline V CDR1 and CDR2: MNHEY, SVGAGI. V gave up 5 bases and J gave up 3 bases, with 10 bases separating them. This CDR3 comprises 13 residues. CDR3 amino acids: CASSTRRDTEAFF. The CDR3 DNA is TGTGCCAGCAGTACTCGGCGGGACACTGAAGCTTTCTTT.

This clone showed up just a few times. The chain recombines TRBV28 with TRBJ2-5, with D possibly being TRBD1 (7 bases). The CDR3 totals 14 residues. Between the trimmed V and J ends, which lost 4 bases and 4 bases, there was a span of 13 bases. CDR1 MDHEN and CDR2 SYDVKM come from the germline V gene. CDR3 sequence reads: CASSSIQGGETQYF. CDR3 nucleotides: TGTGCCAGCAGTTCTATTCAGGGGGGAGAGACCCAGTACTTC.

The chain has TRBV10-3 and TRBJ2-7; 9 bases are a match to TRBD2. Germline V gives CDR1 ENHRY, CDR2 SYGVKD. CDR3 length: 14 residues. V was pared by 6 bases and J by 6 bases, with 9 bases of the junction left unmatched. The CDR3 sequence is CAIRAAGGSREQYF. Here the CDR3 DNA reads TGTGCCATCAGGGCAGCGGGAGGATCTCGCGAGCAGTACTTC.

The V and J genes are TRBV5-1 and TRBJ2-5; D is uncertain. The V end was cut by 0 bases, the J end by 5 bases, with 14 bases between. This CDR3 region has 15 residues. Germline V gene sequence: CDR1 SGHRS, CDR2 YFSETQ. This chain's CDR3 is CASSLGASGGETQYF. The CDR3 nucleotides are TGCGCCAGCAGCTTGGGGGCTAGTGGTGGGGAGACCCAGTACTTC.

The V and J genes are TRBV29-1 and TRBJ2-1; D is possibly TRBD2 (6 bases). The length of the CDR3 is 12 residues. Germline CDR1 reads SQVTM; CDR2 reads ANQGSEA. V was shortened by 3 bases and J by 8 bases, with 11 bases between the two germline ends. The CDR3 DNA reads as TGCAGCGTTGACTCGGGAGTAGATGAGCAGTTCTTC. Translating gives CSVDSGVDEQFF.

CDR3 bases: TGTGCCAGCAGTAGGGACATCCAAGAGACCCAGTACTTC. Translated, it gives CASSRDIQETQYF. V and J are TRBV6-5 and TRBJ2-5, with D possibly TRBD1 on 6 matching bases. The germline CDR1 and CDR2 sequences are MNHEY and SVGAGI. This CDR3 is built from 13 residues. Trimming took off 5 bases at V and 1 base at J, with 8 bases between the two ends.

This clone was seen only a few times. DNA of the CDR3: TGTGCCAGCAGTTTTAGTACGGCAGGCGAGCAGTTCTTC. Amino acids: CASSFSTAGEQFF. The V gene is TRBV28, the J gene TRBJ2-1, with D unclear. CDR3 length: 13 residues. V lost 3 bases and J 10 bases, leaving 13 bases between the germline ends. CDR1 and CDR2 from the germline V gene are MDHEN and SYDVKM.

V usage is TRBV19 and J usage is TRBJ1-4; 7 bases align to TRBD1. The CDR3 length is 16 residues. Per the germline V gene, CDR1 is LNHDA and CDR2 is SQIVND (reference sequence). V was clipped by 1 base and J by 8 bases; unmatched bases: 10. In DNA, the CDR3 is TGTGCCAGTAGTATAGGGACCGGGACAGTACGAGAAAAACTGTTTTTT. Its protein is CASSIGTGTVREKLFF.

This clone qualifies as medium-sized (0.01 to 0.1%). The V call is TRBV30, the J call TRBJ2-3; no firm D call. V lost 0 bases and J 5 bases, leaving 3 bases between the germline ends. The germline V gene encodes CDR1 GTSNPN and CDR2 SVGIG (reference sequence). There are 11 residues in the CDR3. DNA for the CDR3: TGTGCCTGGAGTGTCGGAGATACGCAGTATTTT. It specifies CAWSVGDTQYF.

The chain couples TRBV5-4 to TRBJ2-1, with 12 bases matching TRBD2. Germline CDR1 and CDR2: SGHNT and YYREEE (reference sequence). V was pared by 0 bases and J by 9 bases, with 7 bases of the junction left unmatched. The CDR3 sequence is 16 residues long. The DNA of the CDR3 is TGTGCCAGCAGCTTGGATGGACTAGCGGGATACGTTGAGCAGTTCTTC. Translating gives CASSLDGLAGYVEQFF.

This clone showed up many times. The rearrangement joins TRBV19 to TRBJ2-1; TRBD2 is a possible D gene (6 bases). Trimming stripped 5 bases from V and 0 bases from J, with 11 bases between. The CDR3 length is 15 residues. Germline CDR1 LNHDA, CDR2 SQIVND (reference sequence). The CDR3 loop reads CASSVGLHSYNEQFF. CDR3 DNA sequence: TGTGCCAGTAGTGTCGGACTACACTCCTACAATGAGCAGTTCTTC.

This clone was seen only a few times. The chain is built from TRBV6-6 and TRBJ1-1; D is unresolved. Trimming cost V 2 bases and J 1 base, with 5 bases left between them. Per the germline V gene, CDR1 is MNHNY and CDR2 is SVGAGI (reference sequence). This CDR3 has 13 amino acids. CDR3 nucleotides: TGTGCCAGCAGTTACGGTGGGAACACTGAAGCTTTCTTT. Residues: CASSYGGNTEAFF.

As concerns this clone: The junction does not match germline at one end; this may be a read error. This chain joins TRBV7-7 and TRBJ2-5, with a weak D call TRBD2 (7 bases). CDR1 is SSHAT, CDR2 FNYEAQ, per germline (reference sequence). This CDR3 region has 13 residues. The CDR3 bases are TGTGCTAGCAGCTTAGGGGGGGGAGAGACCCAGTACTTC. It encodes CASSLGGGETQYF. The whole variable domain, filled in from reference TRBV7-7 and TRBJ2-5, reads GAGVSQSPRYKVTKRGQDVTLRCDPISSHATLYWYQQALGQGPEFLTYFNYEAQPDKSGLPSDRFSAERPEGSISTLTIQRTEQRDSAMYRCASSLGGGETQYFGPGTRLLVL.

V usage is TRBV2 and J usage is TRBJ1-5, with unresolved D. The CDR3 length is 14 residues. The germline CDR1 and CDR2 sequences are SNHLY and FYNNEI. Trimming shortened V by 4 bases and J by 7 bases, and 14 bases separated the two germline ends. CDR3 amino acids: CASSVSRGRQPQHF. The CDR3 nucleotides read TGTGCCAGCAGTGTCTCCCGCGGACGGCAGCCCCAGCATTTT. Drawing the rest from reference TRBV2 and TRBJ1-5, the complete variable domain is EPEVTQTPSHQVTQMGQEVILRCVPISNHLYFYWYRQILGQKVEFLVSFYNNEISEKSEIFDDQFSVERPDGSNFTLKIRSTKLEDSAMYFCASSVSRGRQPQHFGDGTRLSIL.

This clone has just one count. The chain combines TRBV28 with TRBJ1-3; D is unresolved. Trimming left V 7 bases short and J 0 bases short, with 10 bases between. From germline, CDR1 is MDHEN and CDR2 SYDVKM. The CDR3 contains 14 residues. The CDR3 DNA reads TGTGCCAGCACCACGACCTACTCTGGAAACACCATATATTTT. It specifies CASTTTYSGNTIYF.

The chain combines TRBV2 with TRBJ2-1; perhaps TRBD1 as D (6 bases). Trimming left V 6 bases short and J 6 bases short, with 30 bases between. Germline V gene data show CDR1 as SNHLY and CDR2 as FYNNEI. The CDR3 extends over 19 amino acids. The CDR3 DNA sequence: TGTGCCAGCAGAGGGGGATCGATTAGTCAGGATCGAGCGTTCAATGAGCAGTTCTTC. Encoded protein: CASRGGSISQDRAFNEQFF.

The V and J genes are TRBV7-3 and TRBJ2-5; D ambiguous. The germline V and J ends were trimmed by 5 bases and 1 base, with 14 bases remaining between them. This CDR3 is built from 15 residues. The germline V gene encodes CDR1 SGHTA and CDR2 FQGTGA. CDR3 nucleotides: TGTGCCAGCAGCCCGAGCGAAACTATCCAAGAGACCCAGTACTTC. It encodes CASSPSETIQETQYF. Looking up the rest from reference TRBV7-3 and TRBJ2-5 gives the full variable domain: GAGVSQTPSNKVTEKGKYVELRCDPISGHTALYWYRQSLGQGPEFLIYFQGTGAADDSGLPNDRFFAVRPEGSVSTLKIQRTERGDSAVYLCASSPSETIQETQYFGPGTRLLVL.

The rearrangement links TRBV27 to TRBJ2-7; TRBD2 matches 15 bases. J lost 0 bases, V lost 7 bases, and 16 bases had no gene match. This CDR3 comprises 20 residues. The germline V gene encodes CDR1 MNHEY and CDR2 SMNVEV (reference sequence). The chain's CDR3 is CASKGPLPGLAGGSSYEQYF. The CDR3 DNA is TGTGCCAGCAAAGGACCCCTCCCGGGACTAGCGGGAGGTTCCTCCTACGAGCAGTACTTC.

This clone was seen more than once but under ten times. The gene calls are TRBV6-1 and TRBJ1-5; 7 positions match TRBD1. J gave up 5 bases and V 5 bases, and 6 bases lay outside the gene matches. The CDR3 contains 14 residues. Germline assignment: CDR1 MNHNS and CDR2 SASEGT. DNA for the CDR3: TGTGCCAGCAGTCCGGGACAGTGGGATCAGCCCCAGCATTTT. It codes for CASSPGQWDQPQHF.

The CDR3 loop reads CATTHSYEQYF. The DNA of the CDR3 is TGTGCCACCACCCACAGCTACGAGCAGTACTTC. J is TRBJ2-7 and V is TRBV25-1; D remains ambiguous. Germline values: CDR1 MGHDK, CDR2 SYGVNS. The V end lost 10 bases, the J end lost 3 bases, and 10 bases lay between the germline ends. The CDR3 is 11 residues long.

The table lists this clone with a count of one. This chain links TRBV27 with TRBJ2-5, with D unclear. V lost 3 bases to trimming and J lost 3 bases, with 8 bases between them. Germline V gives CDR1 MNHEY, CDR2 SMNVEV (reference sequence). This CDR3 region has 13 residues. The chain's CDR3 is CASSFLPKETQYF. The CDR3 DNA is TGTGCCAGCAGTTTTCTCCCCAAAGAGACCCAGTACTTC.

The genes are TRBV5-4 and TRBJ2-3, with 7 bases lining up with TRBD1. There are 13 residues in the CDR3. The V and J ends lost 4 bases and 12 bases, in that order; junction bases with no gene match: 11. Germline V gives CDR1 SGHNT, CDR2 YYREEE (reference sequence). CDR3: CASSGDSLFSQYF. The CDR3 DNA reads TGTGCCAGCAGCGGGGACAGTCTCTTCTCCCAGTATTTT.

This chain joins TRBV7-8 and TRBJ2-7; D could derive from TRBD1 or TRBD2 (5 bases each). The germline CDR1 and CDR2 sequences are SGHVS and FQNEAQ. The CDR3 spans 16 residues. V was cut by 5 bases and J by 0 bases, with 17 bases left in between. As DNA, the CDR3 is TGTGCCAGCAGCACCGGGGACGGACCGTCCTCCTACGAGCAGTACTTC. Translated: CASSTGDGPSSYEQYF.

With regard to this clone: One base away lies a much larger clone, so this may be a sequencing read error. This rearrangement joins TRBV7-9 to TRBJ2-5; 8 bases are shared with TRBD1. Germline assignment: CDR1 SEHNR and CDR2 FQNEAQ (reference sequence). The length of the CDR3 is 18 residues. In DNA, the CDR3 is TGTGCCAGCAGCCCCACCCTCGGGACAGGAGTAAATCAAGAGATCCAGTACTTC. Protein sequence: CASSPTLGTGVNQEIQYF.